A selection of T cell receptor beta chains follows, all from one sample in a study of blood T cell repertoires in COVID-19. This table comes from immunoSEQ multiplex PCR, and its TCRdb copy is limited to in-frame clones, with some not included. The repertoire includes about 200,000 clones, 86% of them detected once, and 2.2% sits in the top ten. The sample consisted of peripheral blood. These receptors were taken from a man aged 30 to 45 who had recovered from COVID-19. CDR3s include the opening cysteine and the closing phenylalanine or tryptophan. The D gene is left open where the match is weak. Not every row has a clone size; where given, it reads once, few, many or a size class.

.	TRBD1	TRBV27	TRBJ2-7	TGTGCAGGCCAGGGGGCAGGGTCATCCTACGAGCAGTACTTC	CAGQGAGSSYEQYF
.	.	TRBV6-5	TRBJ2-7	TGTGCCAGCACCACAGGTACCATCTACGAGCAGTACTTC	CASTTGTIYEQYF
.	.	TRBV3-1/TRBV3-2	TRBJ2-3	TGTGCCAGCAGCCAATCCGCAGATACGCAGTATTTT	CASSQSADTQYF
many	TRBD1	TRBV11-3	TRBJ1-3	TGTGCCAGCAGCCGGGACAGCTACTCTGGAAACACCATATATTTT	CASSRDSYSGNTIYF
.	TRBD1	TRBV4-1	TRBJ2-7	TGCGCCAGCAGCCAAGAGGATCTGCAGGGGGCTTACGAGCAGTACTTC	CASSQEDLQGAYEQYF
.	.	TRBV11-2	TRBJ2-7	TGTGCCAGCAGCTCACAGGGCTACGAGCAGTACTTC	CASSSQGYEQYF
.	.	TRBV6-2/TRBV6-3	TRBJ1-1	TGTGCCAGCAGTTGGTCACAGGCCCGCTCGAACACTGAAGCTTTCTTT	CASSWSQARSNTEAFF
.	.	TRBV5-1	TRBJ1-3	TGCGCCAGCAGCTTGGTGGGGCCCTCTGGAAACACCATATATTTT	CASSLVGPSGNTIYF
.	.	TRBV7-9	TRBJ1-2	TGTGCCGTTCCCGCAGGGGCGATATATGGCTACACCTTC	CAVPAGAIYGYTF
.	TRBD1	TRBV6-4	TRBJ1-6	TGTGCCAGCGATTCTGGACAGGACTATTCACCCCTCCACTTT	CASDSGQDYSPLHF
once	TRBD1	TRBV5-6	TRBJ2-5	TGTGCCAGCAGCTTCGGGACAGCCATATACTTC	CASSFGTAIYF
.	.	TRBV11-3	TRBJ2-1	TGTGCCAGCAGCTTATCCCGCAGCAATGAGCAGTTCTTC	CASSLSRSNEQFF
.	.	TRBV7-2	TRBJ1-1	TGTGCCAGCAGCTTAGGACAGGCCACTGAAGCTTTCTTT	CASSLGQATEAFF
.	TRBD1	TRBV15	TRBJ1-1	TGTGCCACCAGCAGGACAGGGGCCCTGTTCACTGAAGCTTTCTTT	CATSRTGALFTEAFF
once	.	TRBV24-1	TRBJ1-2	TGTGCCACCAGTGTAGGAGGGGAGAGAAATGGCTACACCTTC	CATSVGGERNGYTF
.	.	TRBV27	TRBJ2-7	TGTGCCAGCAGTTGGGGGGAGACCTACGAGCAGTACTTC	CASSWGETYEQYF
.	TRBD2	TRBV4-3	TRBJ2-1	TGCGCCAGCAGCCCCCAGGCGGGGGGGTACAATGAGCAGTTCTTC	CASSPQAGGYNEQFF
.	TRBD1	TRBV4-2	TRBJ1-2	TGTGCCAGCAGCCTCTTGAGACAGGGGGACTATGGCTACACCTTC	CASSLLRQGDYGYTF
.	TRBD2	TRBV11-2	TRBJ2-3	TGTGCCAGCAGCGCGGGACTAGCTTTGGATACGCAGTATTTT	CASSAGLALDTQYF
once	.	TRBV6-2/TRBV6-3	TRBJ2-1	TGTGCCAGCAGTTATCCGGGTGACAATGAGCAGTTCTTC	CASSYPGDNEQFF
.	.	TRBV4-1	TRBJ2-7	TGCGCCAGCAGCCAGCTCACAGGGCTGAATTACGAGCAGTACTTC	CASSQLTGLNYEQYF
few	TRBD1	TRBV5-1	TRBJ2-1	TGCGCCAGCAGCTTGGCCGGGACAGGGATCGGTGAGCAGTTCTTC	CASSLAGTGIGEQFF
.	.	TRBV30	TRBJ2-1	TGTGCCTGGAATTTGGGGGGGCCCCCCAATGAGCAGTTCTTC	CAWNLGGPPNEQFF
.	.	TRBV11-2	TRBJ2-2	TGTGCCAGCAGCCCTAAGGAGGGGAAAGTACCCGGGGAGCTGTTTTTT	CASSPKEGKVPGELFF
.	TRBD1	TRBV7-2	TRBJ1-1	TGTGCCAGCAGCTTAGGGAAACGGGACAGGGGTCAAACTGAAGCTTTCTTT	CASSLGKRDRGQTEAFF
once	TRBD2	TRBV5-1	TRBJ2-2	TGCGCCAGCAGCTCCTTACTAGCGGGGGGCCCCACCGGGGAGCTGTTTTTT	CASSSLLAGGPTGELFF
.	TRBD1	TRBV6-1	TRBJ1-2	TGTGCCAGCACAAACGGGGACAGGGTTTACTATGGCTACACCTTC	CASTNGDRVYYGYTF
.	TRBD2	TRBV7-2	TRBJ2-7	TGTGCTATCCAGGGAGGGGAGCCGAACGAGCAGTACTTC	CAIQGGEPNEQYF
.	.	TRBV2	TRBJ1-4	TGTGCCAGCAGCCCCCAGGGGTCGGAAAAACTGTTTTTT	CASSPQGSEKLFF
once	TRBD1	TRBV6-6	TRBJ2-7	TGTGCCAGCAGTCCCTACCGGGACAGGGGTTACGAGCAGTACTTC	CASSPYRDRGYEQYF
.	.	TRBV5-1	TRBJ1-6	TGCGCCACCTCTATCGACTATAATTCACCCCTCCACTTT	CATSIDYNSPLHF
.	TRBD1	TRBV5-5	TRBJ1-5	TGTGCCAGCAGCTTACACCCAGGGGGATTCGGTCAGCCCCAGCATTTT	CASSLHPGGFGQPQHF
.	TRBD2	TRBV30	TRBJ2-7	TGTGCCTGGACGACTAGCGGGGCCTCCTACGAGCAGTACTTC	CAWTTSGASYEQYF
.	.	TRBV27	TRBJ1-1	TGTGCCACAAAAACGGGGAGAATGAACACTGAAGCTTTCTTT	CATKTGRMNTEAFF
.	.	TRBV10-1	TRBJ1-2	TGCGCCAGCAGTGGGGCCGCAGGCTATGGCTACACCTTC	CASSGAAGYGYTF
.	TRBD2	TRBV7-9	TRBJ2-3	TGTGCCAGCAGCGAGGTCGGGGGGAGCACAGATACGCAGTATTTT	CASSEVGGSTDTQYF